This TCR beta chain originates from a study of blood T cell repertoires in COVID-19. Across the whole study: Whether acute or convalescent, the COVID-19 samples came from the United States, Italy and Spain.

CDR1 and CDR2 (germline): LGHNA, YSLEER. The CDR3 loop spans 13 amino acids. With 4 bases removed from V and 4 bases from J, the gap between germline ends came to 10 bases. Profiling relied on immunoSEQ multiplex PCR, and the TCRdb table lists in-frame clones only, not all of them. The repertoire holds approximately 50,000 clones, with around 83% as singletons. The sample taken for sequencing was peripheral blood. The sequence was collected from a human donor in a cohort sampled during active COVID-19. The chain is built from TRBV4-3 and TRBJ1-1, with a possible D match to TRBD1 (5 bases). The CDR3 bases are TGCGCCAGCAGCCGAACAGGACGCACTGAAGCTTTCTTT. Amino acid sequence: CASSRTGRTEAFF.